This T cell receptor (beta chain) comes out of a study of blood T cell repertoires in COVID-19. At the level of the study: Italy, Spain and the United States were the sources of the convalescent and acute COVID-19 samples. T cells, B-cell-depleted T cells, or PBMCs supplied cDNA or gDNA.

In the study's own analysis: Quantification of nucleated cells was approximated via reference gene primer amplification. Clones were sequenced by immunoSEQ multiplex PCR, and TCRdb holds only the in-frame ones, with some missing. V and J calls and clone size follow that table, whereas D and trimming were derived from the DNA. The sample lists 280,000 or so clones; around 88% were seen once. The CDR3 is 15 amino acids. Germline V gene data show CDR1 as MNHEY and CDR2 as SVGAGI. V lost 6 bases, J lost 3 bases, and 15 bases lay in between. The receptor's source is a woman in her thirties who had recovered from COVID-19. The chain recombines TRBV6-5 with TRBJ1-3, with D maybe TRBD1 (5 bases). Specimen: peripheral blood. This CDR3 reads CASSGGRQFGNTIYF. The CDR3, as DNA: TGTGCCAGCAGCGGGGGGAGACAGTTTGGAAACACCATATATTTT.